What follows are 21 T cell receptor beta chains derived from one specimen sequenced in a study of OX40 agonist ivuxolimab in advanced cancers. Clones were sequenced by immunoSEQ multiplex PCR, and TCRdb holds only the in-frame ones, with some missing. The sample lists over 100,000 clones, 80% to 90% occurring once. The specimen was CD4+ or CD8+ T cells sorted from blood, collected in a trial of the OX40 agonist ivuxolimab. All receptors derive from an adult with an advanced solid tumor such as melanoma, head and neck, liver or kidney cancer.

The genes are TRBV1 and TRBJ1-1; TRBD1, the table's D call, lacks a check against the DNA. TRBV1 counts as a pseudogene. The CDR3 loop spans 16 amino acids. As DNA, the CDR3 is TGCACCAGCAGCCAAAATGGGACAGGGGGAGGAACTGAAGCTTTCTTT. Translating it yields CTSSQNGTGGGTEAFF.

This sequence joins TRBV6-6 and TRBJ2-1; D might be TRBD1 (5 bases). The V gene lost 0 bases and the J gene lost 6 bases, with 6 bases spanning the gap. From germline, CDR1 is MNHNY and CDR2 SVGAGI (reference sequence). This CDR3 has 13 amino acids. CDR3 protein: CASSYSTGNEQFF. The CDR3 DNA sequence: TGTGCCAGCAGTTACTCTACAGGCAATGAGCAGTTCTTC.

The CDR3 DNA sequence: TGTGCCAGCAGTTTCTTTCCCTGCAGGGTCCCTGACAATGAGCAGTTCTTC. This gives the protein CASSFFPCRVPDNEQFF. This sequence joins TRBV11-3 and TRBJ2-1; D is possibly TRBD1 (5 bases). V lost 6 bases to trimming and J lost 5 bases, with 23 bases between them. Germline CDR1 is SGHNT and CDR2 is YENEEA. The CDR3 sequence is 17 residues long.

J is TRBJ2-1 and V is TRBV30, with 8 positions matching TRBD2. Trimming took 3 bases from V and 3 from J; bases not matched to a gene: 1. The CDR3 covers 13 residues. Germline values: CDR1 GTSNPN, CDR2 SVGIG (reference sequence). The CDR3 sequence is CAWSTSGYNEQFF. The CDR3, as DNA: TGTGCCTGGAGCACTAGCGGCTACAATGAGCAGTTCTTC.

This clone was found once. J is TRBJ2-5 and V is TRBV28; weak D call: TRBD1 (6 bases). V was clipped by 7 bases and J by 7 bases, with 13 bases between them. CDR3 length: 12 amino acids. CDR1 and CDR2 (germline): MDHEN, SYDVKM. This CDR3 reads CASNRDGATQYF. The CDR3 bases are TGTGCCAGCAACAGGGATGGTGCGACCCAGTACTTC. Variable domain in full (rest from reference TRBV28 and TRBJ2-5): DVKVTQSSRYLVKRTGEKVFLECVQDMDHENMFWYRQDPGLGLRLIYFSYDVKMKEKGDIPEGYSVSREKKERFSLILESASTNQTSMYLCASNRDGATQYFGPGTRLLVL.

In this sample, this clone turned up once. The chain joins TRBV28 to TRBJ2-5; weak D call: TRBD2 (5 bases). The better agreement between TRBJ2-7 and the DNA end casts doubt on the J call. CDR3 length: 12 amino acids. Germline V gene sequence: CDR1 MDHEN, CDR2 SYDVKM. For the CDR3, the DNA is TGTGCCAGCAGTTTACGGCTAGCCGAGCAGTACTTC. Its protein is CASSLRLAEQYF.

The CDR3 region has the DNA TGTGCCACCAGCAGGGTAGCGGGGGGCGTCTACGAGCAGTACTTC. Translating gives CATSRVAGGVYEQYF. This chain connects TRBV15 to TRBJ2-7; 10 bases align to TRBD2. From germline, CDR1 is LNHNV and CDR2 YYDKDF (reference sequence). The trim removed 3 bases at V and 3 bases at J, leaving 5 bases unmatched. This CDR3 has 15 amino acids.

The CDR3 region has the DNA TGCGCCAGCAGTGAAGCCTACAATGAGCAGTTCTTC. Translated, it gives CASSEAYNEQFF. The gene calls are TRBV10-2 and TRBJ2-1; D is undetermined. CDR1 WSHSY and CDR2 SAAADI come from the germline V gene. Trimming took 3 bases from V and 2 from J, leaving 2 bases between them. This CDR3 contains 12 residues.

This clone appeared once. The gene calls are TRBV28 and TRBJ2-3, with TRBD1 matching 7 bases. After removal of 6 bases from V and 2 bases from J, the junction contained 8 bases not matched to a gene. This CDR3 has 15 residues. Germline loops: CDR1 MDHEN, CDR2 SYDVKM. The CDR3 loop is CASSSTDRDTDTQYF. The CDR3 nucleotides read TGTGCCAGCAGCTCCACCGACAGGGACACAGATACGCAGTATTTT.

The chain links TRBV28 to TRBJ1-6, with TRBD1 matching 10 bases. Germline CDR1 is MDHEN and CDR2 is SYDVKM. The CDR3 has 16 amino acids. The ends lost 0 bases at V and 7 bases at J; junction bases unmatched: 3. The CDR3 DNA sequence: TGTGCCAGCAGTTTATGGAGGGGACAGGGGAATTCACCCCTCCACTTT. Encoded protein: CASSLWRGQGNSPLHF.

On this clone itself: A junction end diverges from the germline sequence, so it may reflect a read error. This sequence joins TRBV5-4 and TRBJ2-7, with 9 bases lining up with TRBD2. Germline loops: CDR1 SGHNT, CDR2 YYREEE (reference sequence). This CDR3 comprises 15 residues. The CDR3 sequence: CASSQVSRGGREQYF. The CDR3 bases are TGCGCCAGCAGCCAAGTCTCGCGGGGGGGCCGCGAGCAGTACTTC.

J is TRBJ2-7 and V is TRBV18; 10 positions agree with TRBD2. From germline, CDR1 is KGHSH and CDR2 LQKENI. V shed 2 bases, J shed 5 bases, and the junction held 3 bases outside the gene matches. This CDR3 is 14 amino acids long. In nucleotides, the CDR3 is TGTGCCAGCTCACCAACTAGCGGGGCTAACGAGCAGTACTTC. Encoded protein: CASSPTSGANEQYF.

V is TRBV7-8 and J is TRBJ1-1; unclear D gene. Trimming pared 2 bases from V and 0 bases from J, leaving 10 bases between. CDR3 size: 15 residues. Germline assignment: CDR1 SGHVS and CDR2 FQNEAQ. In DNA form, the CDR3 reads TGTGCCAGCAGCTTAACGCGAACCCTGAACACTGAAGCTTTCTTT. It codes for CASSLTRTLNTEAFF.

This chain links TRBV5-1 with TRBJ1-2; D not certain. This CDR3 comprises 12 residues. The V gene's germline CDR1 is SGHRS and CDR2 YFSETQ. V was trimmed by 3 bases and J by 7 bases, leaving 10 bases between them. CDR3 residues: CASSSLSRGYTF. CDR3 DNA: TGCGCCAGCAGCTCGCTTTCGCGTGGCTACACCTTC.

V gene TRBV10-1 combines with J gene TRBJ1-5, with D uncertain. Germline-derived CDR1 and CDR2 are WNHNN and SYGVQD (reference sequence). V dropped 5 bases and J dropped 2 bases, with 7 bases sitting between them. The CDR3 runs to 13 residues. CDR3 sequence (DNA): TGCGCCAGCAGTTCGAGGCGCAATCAGCCCCAGCATTTT. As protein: CASSSRRNQPQHF.

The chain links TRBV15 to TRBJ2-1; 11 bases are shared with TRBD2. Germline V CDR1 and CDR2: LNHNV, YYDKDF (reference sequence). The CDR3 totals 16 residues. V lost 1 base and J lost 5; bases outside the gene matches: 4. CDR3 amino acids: CATSRGLAGGDNEQFF. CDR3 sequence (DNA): TGTGCCACCAGCAGAGGGCTAGCGGGGGGCGACAATGAGCAGTTCTTC.

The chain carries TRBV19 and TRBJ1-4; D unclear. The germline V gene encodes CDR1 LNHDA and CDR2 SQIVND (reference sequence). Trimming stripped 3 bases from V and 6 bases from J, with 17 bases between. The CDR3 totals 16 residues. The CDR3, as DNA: TGTGCCAGTAGTATGGCCTCGGACGGATTATATGAAAAACTGTTTTTT. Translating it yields CASSMASDGLYEKLFF.

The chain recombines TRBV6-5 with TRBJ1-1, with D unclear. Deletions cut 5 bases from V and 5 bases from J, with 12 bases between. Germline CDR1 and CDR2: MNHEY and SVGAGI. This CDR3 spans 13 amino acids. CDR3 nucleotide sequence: TGTGCCAGCAGTGCTCAACATGGGACTGAAGCTTTCTTT. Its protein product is CASSAQHGTEAFF.

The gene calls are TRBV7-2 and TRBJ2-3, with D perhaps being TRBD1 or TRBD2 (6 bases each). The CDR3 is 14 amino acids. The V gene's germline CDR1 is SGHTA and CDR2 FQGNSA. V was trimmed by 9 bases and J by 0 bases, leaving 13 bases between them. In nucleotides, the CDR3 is TGTGCCAGTACGGTAGGGGGGAGCACAGATACGCAGTATTTT. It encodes CASTVGGSTDTQYF.

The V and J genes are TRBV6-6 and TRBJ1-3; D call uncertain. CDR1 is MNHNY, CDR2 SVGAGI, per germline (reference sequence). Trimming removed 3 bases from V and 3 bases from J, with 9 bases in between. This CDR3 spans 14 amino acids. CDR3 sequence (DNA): TGTGCCAGCAGTTATTCCGGGAATGGAAACACCATATATTTT. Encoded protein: CASSYSGNGNTIYF.

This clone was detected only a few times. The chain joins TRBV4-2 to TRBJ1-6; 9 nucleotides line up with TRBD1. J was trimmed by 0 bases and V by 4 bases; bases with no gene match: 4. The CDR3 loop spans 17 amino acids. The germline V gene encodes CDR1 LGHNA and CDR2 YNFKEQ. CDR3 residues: CASSRQTGGSYNSPLHF. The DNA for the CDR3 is TGTGCCAGCAGCCGCCAGACAGGGGGCTCCTATAATTCACCCCTCCACTTT.